Below are 22 T cell receptor beta chains sequenced from a single sample in a study of T cells in Graves' hyperthyroidism and ophthalmopathy. Amplification of TCR beta CDR3 regions used RNA as the template. A first-round RT-PCR of the TCR CDR3 used the HTBI primer set. TCRdb ran MiXCR on the multiplex PCR reads and lists one entry per CDR3 protein. The sample holds hundreds of thousands of distinct CDR3 sequences, approximately 16% seen once. The material sequenced was blood. Receptors originate from a woman in her fifties or sixties with Graves' ophthalmopathy.

This rearrangement joins TRBV6-5 to TRBJ2-3, with TRBD2 identical over 7 bases. Losses at the gene ends were 0 bases for V and 0 bases for J; bases not matched to a gene: 6. Germline CDR1 MNHEY, CDR2 SVGAGI. The CDR3 contains 17 residues. The CDR3 DNA is TGTGCCAGCAGTTACTCGCGGCGGGGGACTAGCACAGATACGCAGTATTTT. It encodes CASSYSRRGTSTDTQYF.

This clonotype was counted many times. This chain joins TRBV20-1 and TRBJ2-1; D not resolved. The CDR3 consists of 14 residues. Trimming stripped 5 bases from V and 0 bases from J, with 11 bases between. CDR1 DFQATT and CDR2 SNEGSKA come from the germline V gene (reference sequence). In nucleotides, the CDR3 is TGCAGTGCTCGACGGTTAAGCTCCTACAATGAGCAGTTCTTC. As protein: CSARRLSSYNEQFF.

This clonotype was detected ten times or more. The CDR3 is CASSQDSPALETQYF. The CDR3 DNA follows: TGTGCCAGCAGCCAAGACAGTCCAGCCCTAGAGACCCAGTACTTC. This chain links TRBV3-1 with TRBJ2-5; D uncertain. The germline V and J ends were trimmed by 0 bases and 4 bases, with 12 bases remaining between them. Germline loops: CDR1 LGHDT, CDR2 YNNKEL (reference sequence). CDR3 length: 15 amino acids.

In this sample, this clonotype turned up many times. V usage is TRBV27 and J usage is TRBJ2-1; 8 positions agree with TRBD1. The V and J ends lost 10 bases and 8 bases, in that order; junction bases with no gene match: 19. The CDR3 covers 16 residues. Germline V gene sequence: CDR1 MNHEY, CDR2 SMNVEV (reference sequence). CDR3 coding DNA: TGTGCCACTCACGCCGGCAGGAGCCAGGGGGCCTATGAGCAGTTCTTC. It translates to CATHAGRSQGAYEQFF.

The chain recombines TRBV11-2 with TRBJ2-3, with 11 bases fitting TRBD2. Germline CDR1 SGHAT, CDR2 FQNNGV. The CDR3 runs 16 residues. V lost 4 bases, J lost 2 bases, and 5 bases stayed unmatched. This CDR3 is CASSSETSGVTDTQYF. CDR3 nucleotides: TGTGCCAGCAGCTCAGAGACTAGCGGGGTCACAGATACGCAGTATTTT. Variable domain in full (rest from reference TRBV11-2 and TRBJ2-3): EAGVAQSPRYKIIEKRQSVAFWCNPISGHATLYWYQQILGQGPKLLIQFQNNGVVDDSQLPKDRFSAERLKGVDSTLKIQPAKLEDSAVYLCASSSETSGVTDTQYFGPGTRLTVL.

This clonotype was recorded a few times. The V call is TRBV28, the J call TRBJ1-5, with D unresolved. V dropped 3 bases and J dropped 3 bases, with 9 bases sitting between them. CDR1 and CDR2 (germline): MDHEN, SYDVKM. The CDR3 contains 14 residues. DNA of the CDR3: TGTGCCAGCAGTTTTCCACAACCCAATCAGCCCCAGCATTTT. Translating gives CASSFPQPNQPQHF.

The J gene is TRBJ2-3, the V gene TRBV28; D call uncertain. Trimming shortened V by 5 bases and J by 2 bases, and 14 bases separated the two germline ends. CDR3 length: 15 residues. Germline CDR1 MDHEN, CDR2 SYDVKM. This chain's CDR3 is CASSPEGSLTDTQYF. In DNA form, the CDR3 reads TGTGCCAGCAGTCCCGAAGGATCGCTCACAGATACGCAGTATTTT. The full variable domain, in which reference TRBV28 and TRBJ2-3 provide the parts outside the CDR3, is DVKVTQSSRYLVKRTGEKVFLECVQDMDHENMFWYRQDPGLGLRLIYFSYDVKMKEKGDIPEGYSVSREKKERFSLILESASTNQTSMYLCASSPEGSLTDTQYFGPGTRLTVL.

This clonotype was recorded at least ten times. The chain has TRBV6-1 and TRBJ1-5; 8 nucleotides agree with TRBD1. V shed 8 bases and J 1 base; nucleotides not matched to a gene: 22. Germline V gene sequence: CDR1 MNHNS, CDR2 SASEGT. The CDR3 runs to 20 residues. The CDR3: CASRGTGAGGGILSNQPQHF. In DNA form, the CDR3 reads TGTGCCAGCCGAGGGACAGGCGCGGGCGGGGGAATCTTAAGCAATCAGCCCCAGCATTTT.

The sample holds many counts of this clonotype. This rearrangement joins TRBV15 to TRBJ1-1, with D possibly TRBD1 on 5 matching bases. Germline CDR1 and CDR2: LNHNV and YYDKDF (reference sequence). The CDR3 extends over 17 amino acids. V dropped 2 bases and J dropped 1 base, with 17 bases sitting between them. CDR3 sequence (DNA): TGTGCCACCAGCAGACCACTAAGGGACCTCTGGAACACTGAAGCTTTCTTT. It encodes CATSRPLRDLWNTEAFF. Filled out from reference TRBV15 and TRBJ1-1, the complete variable domain reads DAMVIQNPRYQVTQFGKPVTLSCSQTLNHNVMYWYQQKSSQAPKLLFHYYDKDFNNEADTPDNFQSRRPNTSFCFLDIRSPGLGDTAMYLCATSRPLRDLWNTEAFFGQGTRLTVV.

The rearrangement joins TRBV10-3 to TRBJ1-2; D perhaps matches TRBD1 (6 bases). V was trimmed by 5 bases and J by 4 bases, leaving 8 bases between them. Germline loops: CDR1 ENHRY, CDR2 SYGVKD. This CDR3 is 12 amino acids long. CDR3 loop: CAISPTGYGYTF. CDR3 bases: TGTGCCATCAGTCCGACAGGCTATGGCTACACCTTC.

This rearrangement joins TRBV4-1 to TRBJ2-3, with a weak D call TRBD2 (6 bases). The V gene's germline CDR1 is MGHRA and CDR2 YSYEKL. V was pared by 1 base and J by 6 bases, with 11 bases between. This CDR3 spans 14 amino acids. The CDR3 nucleotides read TGCGCCAGCAGCCAAGGCGGGATGAAGGATACGCAGTATTTT. Encoded protein: CASSQGGMKDTQYF.

With respect to this clonotype: A much larger clone lies a single base off, so this may be a read error. The chain joins TRBV7-9 to TRBJ2-7; maybe TRBD2 (6 bases). This CDR3 is 12 amino acids long. Germline values: CDR1 SEHNR, CDR2 FQNEAQ (reference sequence). V was pared by 11 bases and J by 1 base, with 12 bases between. This CDR3 is CAGTAGSYEQYF. In nucleotides, the CDR3 is TGTGCCGGCACCGCGGGGTCCTACGAGCAGTACTTC.

This rearrangement joins TRBV6-1 to TRBJ2-2, with D possibly matching TRBD1 (6 bases). V lost 4 bases and J 8 bases, leaving 11 bases between the germline ends. Germline CDR1 MNHNS, CDR2 SASEGT. There are 13 residues in the CDR3. CDR3 protein: CASSGTGKGELFF. CDR3 sequence (DNA): TGTGCCAGCAGTGGCACAGGGAAGGGGGAGCTGTTTTTT.

V and J are TRBV27 and TRBJ2-1; 12 positions agree with TRBD2. After removal of 2 bases from V and 7 bases from J, the junction contained 6 bases not matched to a gene. This CDR3 has 16 amino acids. Germline lookup yields CDR1 MNHEY and CDR2 SMNVEV (reference sequence). The CDR3 DNA is TGTGCCAGCAGTTTACCCGGACTAGCGGGATGGAATGAGCAGTTCTTC. This codes for CASSLPGLAGWNEQFF.

This clonotype was found many times. The gene calls are TRBV10-3 and TRBJ2-3, with 13 bases fitting TRBD2. CDR1 and CDR2 from the germline V gene are ENHRY and SYGVKD. V was pared by 2 bases and J by 2 bases, with 4 bases of the junction left unmatched. CDR3 length: 17 residues. CDR3 in DNA: TGTGCCATCAGTGAGGGACTAGCGGGAGCGACCACAGATACGCAGTATTTT. This codes for CAISEGLAGATTDTQYF.

This clonotype was detected a few times. Here the CDR3 reads CASSLELAGASEQYF. The CDR3 nucleotides are TGTGCCAGCAGCTTAGAACTAGCGGGAGCATCGGAGCAGTACTTC. V and J are TRBV7-2 and TRBJ2-7, with 11 bases lining up with TRBD2. Trimming cost V 1 base and J 7 bases; bases outside gene matches: 6. CDR1 is SGHTA, CDR2 FQGNSA, per germline. This CDR3 region has 15 residues.

This clonotype was counted a few times. The chain uses TRBV4-1 and TRBJ2-2; 9 nucleotides line up with TRBD2. V shed 4 bases, J shed 6 bases, and the junction held 12 bases outside the gene matches. This CDR3 is 17 amino acids long. Germline CDR1 and CDR2: MGHRA and YSYEKL. The CDR3 reads CASSPIAGGPLAGELFF. In DNA, the CDR3 is TGCGCCAGCAGCCCAATTGCGGGAGGGCCCTTGGCCGGGGAGCTGTTTTTT.

This clonotype appeared many times. The gene calls are TRBV6-1 and TRBJ2-7, with D possibly TRBD2 on 5 matching bases. There are 14 residues in the CDR3. V was shortened by 6 bases and J by 0 bases, with 12 bases between the two germline ends. Per germline, CDR1 MNHNS and CDR2 SASEGT. CDR3 DNA sequence: TGTGCCAGCAGCCCCGGAGGACGCTCCTACGAGCAGTACTTC. It translates to CASSPGGRSYEQYF.

This clonotype has ten or more counts. This rearrangement joins TRBV20-1 to TRBJ2-7; 9 bases are shared with TRBD2. The CDR3 is 14 amino acids. V dropped 6 bases and J dropped 4; count of bases not matched to a gene: 10. Germline-derived CDR1 and CDR2 are DFQATT and SNEGSKA (reference sequence). The CDR3 spells CSATQAGGPYEQYF. The CDR3, as DNA: TGCAGTGCCACCCAGGCGGGAGGGCCTTACGAGCAGTACTTC.

The chain combines TRBV7-2 with TRBJ2-1; D unclear. V lost 1 base to trimming and J lost 0 bases, with 10 bases between them. This CDR3 is built from 16 residues. Germline CDR1 SGHTA, CDR2 FQGNSA. The CDR3 protein is CASSLGRGGSYNEQFF. CDR3 in DNA: TGTGCCAGCAGCTTAGGTCGCGGCGGCTCCTACAATGAGCAGTTCTTC.

This clonotype was picked up many times. The chain recombines TRBV6-1 with TRBJ1-1; 9 bases are shared with TRBD1. The CDR3 runs to 16 residues. The germline CDR1 and CDR2 sequences are MNHNS and SASEGT. The ends lost 10 bases at V and 2 bases at J; junction bases unmatched: 14. The chain's CDR3 is CATDPQGQGPNTEAFF. The CDR3 nucleotides read TGTGCCACCGATCCCCAAGGACAGGGGCCTAACACTGAAGCTTTCTTT.

This clonotype was seen more than once but under ten times. The chain uses TRBV27 and TRBJ1-2; 12 bases align to TRBD1. CDR1 and CDR2 (germline): MNHEY, SMNVEV (reference sequence). V trimming: 6 bases; J trimming: 6 bases; junction bases outside the gene matches: 8. CDR3 length: 15 amino acids. The CDR3 DNA reads TGTGCCAGCAGGGCCCGGGACAGGGGGCTGGATGGCTACACCTTC. As protein: CASRARDRGLDGYTF.